The present T cell receptor beta chain was sequenced within a study of CD8 T cells in acute hepatitis C reinfection. Study outcomes and limitations: Only TCRbeta was bulk sequenced, so alphabeta pairing of public clonotypes remains unknown. Preferential TRBV04 and TRBV06 usage appeared in all groups and was not explained by the naive pool.

The table came from immunoSEQ multiplex PCR; TCRdb's copy has only in-frame clones and leaves some out. The repertoire holds around 36,000 clones, with roughly 85% as singletons. Germline assignment: CDR1 LNHDA and CDR2 SQIVND (reference sequence). V lost 4 bases and J 5 bases, leaving 10 bases between the germline ends. This CDR3 region has 13 residues. Regarding this clone: The antigen is not known.

Noted time point: naive CD8 control sorted from an acute-time-point sample. Dead cells were excluded, and live cells stained for CD3, CD8 and CD45RO. The sequenced sample consisted of naive CD8+ T cells from PBMCs. The clonotype originates from a woman younger than 30 who spontaneously cleared hepatitis C infection. The chain uses TRBV19 and TRBJ2-3; D not resolved. The CDR3 protein is CASSTALGDTQYF. The CDR3 nucleotides read TGTGCCAGTAGTACCGCCCTAGGAGATACGCAGTATTTT. Looking up the rest from reference TRBV19 and TRBJ2-3 gives the full variable domain: DGGITQSPKYLFRKEGQNVTLSCEQNLNHDAMYWYRQDPGQGLRLIYYSQIVNDFQKGDIAEGYSVSREKKESFPLTVTSAQKNPTAFYLCASSTALGDTQYFGPGTRLTVL.